The 19 T cell receptor beta chains given below trace back to one sample, sequenced in a study of blood T cells in healthy people across ages. It was with a sample-barcoded 5' primer and a J-beta primer mix that a second PCR of about 7 to 12 cycles was run. Each CDR3 protein gets one entry after TCRdb re-called the 5' RACE reads with MiXCR. The table has around 750,000 distinct CDR3 sequences, about 53% seen once. Sequenced input: blood. All receptors derive from an elderly man in good health.

The chain has TRBV29-1 and TRBJ1-4; no definite D call. CDR1 SQVTM and CDR2 ANQGSEA come from the germline V gene. Trimming removed 6 bases from V and 8 bases from J, with 16 bases in between. This CDR3 contains 13 residues. CDR3: CSVGGRSSEKLFF. The CDR3 DNA reads as TGCAGCGTGGGCGGCAGGTCTAGCGAAAAACTGTTTTTT.

This clonotype was seen a handful of times. The chain employs TRBV20-1 and TRBJ2-1; perhaps TRBD2 as D (6 bases). Trimming cost V 3 bases and J 0 bases, with 15 bases left between them. CDR3 length: 16 residues. Per the germline V gene, CDR1 is DFQATT and CDR2 is SNEGSKA (reference sequence). The CDR3 protein is CSASGSSASSYNEQFF. DNA of the CDR3: TGCAGTGCTAGTGGATCTAGCGCTAGCTCCTACAATGAGCAGTTCTTC.

The genes are TRBV10-3 and TRBJ2-1, with 12 bases aligning to TRBD2. The germline V gene encodes CDR1 ENHRY and CDR2 SYGVKD. V gave up 7 bases and J gave up 4 bases; unmatched junction bases: 2. The CDR3 consists of 14 residues. The CDR3 DNA sequence: TGTGCCATCACCGGGACTAGCGGGTACAATGAGCAGTTCTTC. Residues: CAITGTSGYNEQFF.

This clonotype has only a few counts. This chain links TRBV6-1 with TRBJ2-5, with TRBD1 matching 7 bases. The J call could be wrong; TRBJ2-7 is a better fit for the DNA end. Germline loops: CDR1 MNHNS, CDR2 SASEGT. The CDR3 loop spans 13 amino acids. CDR3 region: CASIGTAVYEQYF. CDR3 DNA sequence: TGTGCCAGTATCGGGACAGCCGTATACGAGCAGTACTTC.

The chain links TRBV6-5 to TRBJ1-5; D remains unclear. CDR1 MNHEY and CDR2 SVGAGI come from the germline V gene. The CDR3 contains 13 residues. Trimming took 0 bases from V and 7 from J, leaving 7 bases between them. This CDR3 reads CASSYSIVQPQHF. DNA of the CDR3: TGTGCCAGCAGTTACTCGATCGTCCAGCCCCAGCATTTT.

In nucleotides, the CDR3 is TGTGCCAGCAGTCCCACCCTGGGGGACTCCCGCGGGGGCTACACCTTC. Translated: CASSPTLGDSRGGYTF. The rearrangement joins TRBV27 to TRBJ1-2; possibly TRBD1 for D (5 bases). Per the germline V gene, CDR1 is MNHEY and CDR2 is SMNVEV (reference sequence). Trimming took off 5 bases at V and 8 bases at J, with 24 bases between the two ends. The length of the CDR3 is 16 residues.

V gene TRBV6-5 combines with J gene TRBJ1-2; 8 nucleotides match TRBD1. The trim removed 0 bases at V and 2 bases at J, leaving 11 bases unmatched. Germline values: CDR1 MNHEY, CDR2 SVGAGI. The CDR3 has 18 amino acids. The CDR3 DNA is TGTGCCAGCAGTTACTCGACGGGGACAGGAAAAGACAACTATGGCTACACCTTC. This codes for CASSYSTGTGKDNYGYTF.

The chain combines TRBV6-4 with TRBJ1-2; TRBD1 might be the D (5 bases). Germline lookup yields CDR1 MRHNA and CDR2 SNTAGT. The CDR3 has 13 amino acids. The germline V and J ends were trimmed by 4 bases and 8 bases, with 14 bases remaining between them. The DNA of the CDR3 is TGTGCCAGCAGTGCAGGGTACGGAGCCGGCTACACCTTC. It encodes CASSAGYGAGYTF.

This clonotype was counted between two and nine times. The V call is TRBV20-1, the J call TRBJ2-1; no reliable D call. V was shortened by 4 bases and J by 4 bases, with 11 bases between the two germline ends. CDR3 length: 13 residues. Germline loops: CDR1 DFQATT, CDR2 SNEGSKA (reference sequence). For the CDR3, the DNA is TGCAGTGCTACGGATATAGGATACAATGAGCAGTTCTTC. Translated: CSATDIGYNEQFF.

The chain couples TRBV29-1 to TRBJ2-2, with D perhaps TRBD2 (7 bases). The germline CDR1 and CDR2 sequences are SQVTM and ANQGSEA. The CDR3 length is 14 residues. V was pared by 8 bases and J by 1 base, with 14 bases between. The CDR3 sequence is CSWGRGENTGELFF. In DNA, the CDR3 is TGCAGCTGGGGGAGGGGGGAGAACACCGGGGAGCTGTTTTTT.

The rearrangement joins TRBV7-9 to TRBJ2-5; 9 bases match TRBD2. The CDR3 is made up of 15 amino acids. From germline, CDR1 is SEHNR and CDR2 FQNEAQ (reference sequence). Trimming at V came to 6 bases and at J to 5 bases, leaving 10 bases not matched to a gene. Here the CDR3 DNA reads TGTGCCAGCAGATTATTTGGTAGCGGGAGCGAGACCCAGTACTTC. It is translated as CASRLFGSGSETQYF.

In its sample, this clonotype was seen once. The chain has TRBV6-5 and TRBJ2-2; TRBD1 matches at 9 bases. The CDR3 spans 17 residues. With V trimmed by 4 bases and J by 4 bases, 10 bases remained unmatched. In germline, CDR1 is MNHEY, CDR2 SVGAGI. DNA of the CDR3: TGTGCCAGCAGTTCAGCACAGGGGGCGCGGGGCACCGGGGAGCTGTTTTTT. It is translated as CASSSAQGARGTGELFF.

J is TRBJ2-2 and V is TRBV7-2; 13 nucleotides line up with TRBD2. Germline loops: CDR1 SGHTA, CDR2 FQGNSA. The CDR3 sequence is 17 residues long. V lost 0 bases and J lost 5; bases outside the gene matches: 3. Written as DNA, the CDR3 is TGTGCCAGCAGCTTAGCCCGGACTAGCGGGAGAACCGGGGAGCTGTTTTTT. Its protein product is CASSLARTSGRTGELFF. The full variable domain, with the rest looked up from reference TRBV7-2 and TRBJ2-2, is GAGVSQSPSNKVTEKGKDVELRCDPISGHTALYWYRQSLGQGLEFLIYFQGNSAPDKSGLPSDRFSAERTGGSVSTLTIQRTQQEDSAVYLCASSLARTSGRTGELFFGEGSRLTVL.

Regarding this clonotype: The missing conserved phenylalanine or tryptophan at the end of this CDR3 makes a read error likely. This chain links TRBV2 with TRBJ1-1; D remains ambiguous. The germline CDR1 and CDR2 sequences are SNHLY and FYNNEI. The length of the CDR3 is 15 residues. Trimming pared 6 bases from V and 2 bases from J, leaving 16 bases between. The CDR3: CASSITRTANTEAFL. For the CDR3, the DNA is TGTGCCAGCAGCATCACCCGAACGGCAAACACTGAAGCTTTCCTT.

This clonotype has more than one count but fewer than ten. The chain uses TRBV5-1 and TRBJ1-2; 9 nucleotides line up with TRBD1. Germline CDR1 is SGHRS and CDR2 is YFSETQ. This CDR3 has 16 residues. V lost 0 bases and J lost 6; bases outside the gene matches: 9. The CDR3 sequence: CASSLGGQGIGNGYTF. The CDR3, as DNA: TGCGCCAGCAGCTTGGGGGGACAGGGCATCGGGAATGGCTACACCTTC. Full variable domain (missing parts from reference TRBV5-1 and TRBJ1-2): KAGVTQTPRYLIKTRGQQVTLSCSPISGHRSVSWYQQTPGQGLQFLFEYFSETQRNKGNFPGRFSGRQFSNSRSEMNVSTLELGDSALYLCASSLGGQGIGNGYTFGSGTRLTVV.

The genes are TRBV7-8 and TRBJ2-1; 15 bases map to TRBD2. Germline values: CDR1 SGHVS, CDR2 FQNEAQ. Germline trimming cut 0 bases from V and 9 bases from J; bases unmatched to any gene: 9. The CDR3 covers 18 residues. The CDR3 nucleotides are TGTGCCAGCAGCTTAGCGAGGACTAGCGGGAGGGCTAACAGTGAGCAGTTCTTC. It specifies CASSLARTSGRANSEQFF.

The table lists this clonotype with a few counts. The chain couples TRBV6-2 or TRBV6-3 to TRBJ2-7; D is unresolved. The CDR3 consists of 13 residues. The germline V gene encodes CDR1 MNHEY and CDR2 SVGEGT. Trimming stripped 7 bases from V and 5 bases from J, with 15 bases between. The CDR3 spells CASTTAQVHEQYF. CDR3 sequence (DNA): TGTGCCAGCACCACGGCCCAGGTCCACGAGCAGTACTTC.

The table lists this clonotype with a few counts. J is TRBJ2-5 and V is TRBV6-1; 11 bases match TRBD2. Per germline, CDR1 MNHNS and CDR2 SASEGT. CDR3 length: 13 residues. Trimming cost V 10 bases and J 5 bases; bases outside gene matches: 6. This chain's CDR3 is CATLAGGGETQYF. In DNA, the CDR3 is TGTGCCACCTTAGCGGGAGGGGGGGAGACCCAGTACTTC.

The chain has TRBV12-3 or TRBV12-4 and TRBJ2-1; D is uncertain. V was pared by 6 bases and J by 9 bases, with 15 bases between. The CDR3 covers 13 residues. The CDR3 coding sequence is TGTGCCAGCAGCCTCAGAGGACGTGGTGAGCAGTTCTTC. This codes for CASSLRGRGEQFF.